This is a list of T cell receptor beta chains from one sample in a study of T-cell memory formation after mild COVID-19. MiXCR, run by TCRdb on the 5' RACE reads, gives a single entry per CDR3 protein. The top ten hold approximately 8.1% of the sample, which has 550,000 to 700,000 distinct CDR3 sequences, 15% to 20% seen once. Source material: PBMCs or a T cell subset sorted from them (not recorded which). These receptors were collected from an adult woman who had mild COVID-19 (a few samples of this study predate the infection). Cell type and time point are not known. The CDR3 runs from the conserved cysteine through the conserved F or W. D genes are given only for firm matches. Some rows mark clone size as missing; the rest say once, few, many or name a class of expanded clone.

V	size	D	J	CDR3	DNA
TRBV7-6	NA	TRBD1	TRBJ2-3	CASSSLGDRGADTQYF	TGTGCCAGCAGCTCCCTAGGGGACAGGGGGGCAGATACGCAGTATTTT
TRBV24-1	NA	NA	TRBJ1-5	CATSDPRELGNQPQHF	TGTGCCACCAGTGATCCCCGGGAGTTGGGCAATCAGCCCCAGCATTTT
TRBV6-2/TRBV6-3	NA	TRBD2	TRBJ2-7	CASRKREHEQYF	TGTGCCAGCAGGAAGCGGGAACACGAGCAGTACTTC
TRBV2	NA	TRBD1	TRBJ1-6	CASSATGGRSSSPLHF	TGTGCCAGCAGTGCAACAGGGGGCCGTTCCAGCTCACCCCTCCACTTT
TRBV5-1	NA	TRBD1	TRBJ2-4	CASSLLLTGPGGGIQYF	TGCGCCAGCAGCCTCTTACTGACAGGGCCCGGTGGTGGTATTCAGTACTTC
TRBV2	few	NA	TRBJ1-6	CASSAGRGSPLHF	TGTGCCAGCAGTGCGGGGCGAGGTTCACCCCTCCACTTT
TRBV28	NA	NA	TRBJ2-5	CASSFLTSRETQYF	TGTGCCAGCAGTTTCCTGACTAGTAGAGAGACCCAGTACTTC
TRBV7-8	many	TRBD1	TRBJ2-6	CASSRTGSGANVLTF	TGTGCCAGCAGCCGGACAGGGTCTGGGGCCAACGTCCTGACTTTC
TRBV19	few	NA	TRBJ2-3	CASRFGTWTDTQYF	TGTGCCAGTAGGTTCGGGACTTGGACAGATACGCAGTATTTT
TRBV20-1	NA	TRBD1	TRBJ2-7	CSARRFRDRAYEQYF	TGCAGTGCTAGAAGGTTTCGGGACAGGGCATACGAGCAGTACTTC
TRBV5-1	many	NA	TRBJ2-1	CASRAGPENEQFF	TGCGCCAGCAGGGCGGGACCCGAGAATGAGCAGTTCTTC
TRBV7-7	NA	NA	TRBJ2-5	CASSPQGRGTQYF	TGTGCCAGCAGTCCACAGGGGAGGGGGACCCAGTACTTC
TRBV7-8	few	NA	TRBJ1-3	CASSLEGSTIYF	TGTGCCAGCAGCTTAGAGGGCAGTACTATATATTTT
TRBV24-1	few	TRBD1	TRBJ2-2	CATSKSGQGFSTGELFF	TGTGCCACCAGCAAATCGGGACAGGGCTTTAGTACCGGGGAGCTGTTTTTT
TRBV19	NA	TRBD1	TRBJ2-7	CASSGTGNSYEQYF	TGTGCCAGTAGTGGGACAGGAAACTCCTACGAGCAGTACTTC
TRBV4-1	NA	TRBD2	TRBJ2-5	CASSLEHRGGETQYF	TGCGCCAGCAGCCTCGAACACCGGGGGGGAGAGACCCAGTACTTC
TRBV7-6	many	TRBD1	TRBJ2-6	CASSSSRGPGANVLTF	TGTGCCAGCAGCTCCTCGAGGGGGCCAGGGGCCAACGTCCTGACTTTC
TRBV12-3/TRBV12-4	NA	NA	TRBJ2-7	CASRPRTDYEQYF	TGTGCCAGCAGGCCCCGAACCGACTACGAGCAGTACTTC
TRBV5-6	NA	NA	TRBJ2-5	CASSSATIATQYF	TGTGCCAGCAGCTCCGCGACAATTGCGACCCAGTACTTC
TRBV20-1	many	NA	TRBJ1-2	CSANKGRQFHYTF	TGCAGTGCTAACAAAGGGCGACAGTTTCACTACACCTTC
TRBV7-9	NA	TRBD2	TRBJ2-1	CASSLGYSGRGKQFF	TGTGCCAGCAGCCTCGGTTATAGCGGGAGGGGGAAGCAGTTCTTC
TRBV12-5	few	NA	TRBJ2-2	CASGSGAGELFF	TGTGCTAGTGGTTCCGGAGCCGGGGAGCTGTTTTTT
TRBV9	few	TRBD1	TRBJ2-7	CASSAIGTGRHEQYF	TGTGCCAGCAGCGCCATAGGGACAGGGCGGCACGAGCAGTACTTC
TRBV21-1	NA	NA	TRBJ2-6	CASSKGGSYNSTTSSGANVLTF	TGTGCCAGCAGCAAAGGGGGGTCGTACAATTCGACTACAAGCTCTGGGGCCAACGTCCTGACTTTC
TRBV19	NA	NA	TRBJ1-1	CASSIGTVNTEAFF	TGTGCCAGTAGTATAGGTACAGTGAACACTGAAGCTTTCTTT
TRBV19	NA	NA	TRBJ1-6	CASSIRHTNANSPLHF	TGTGCCAGTAGTATAAGGCACACCAACGCCAATTCACCCCTCCACTTT
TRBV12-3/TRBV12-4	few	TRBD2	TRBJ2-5	CASSPSSGRGQETQYF	TGTGCCAGCAGTCCATCTAGCGGGAGGGGACAAGAGACCCAGTACTTC
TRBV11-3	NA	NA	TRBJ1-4	CASSRLNNLAGEKLFF	TGTGCCAGCAGCCGCCTTAACAATTTAGCTGGTGAAAAACTGTTTTTT
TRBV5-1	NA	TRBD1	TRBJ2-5	CASSPGQGNHQETQYF	TGCGCCAGCAGCCCGGGACAGGGGAACCACCAAGAGACCCAGTACTTC
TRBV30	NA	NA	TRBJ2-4	CAWSVKGAKNIQYF	TGTGCCTGGAGTGTCAAGGGAGCCAAAAACATTCAGTACTTC
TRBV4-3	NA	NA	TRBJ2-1	CASSQDFRIRLLKPYNEQFF	TGCGCCAGCAGCCAAGATTTTCGGATTAGGCTACTCAAGCCTTACAATGAGCAGTTCTTC
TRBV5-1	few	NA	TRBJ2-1	CASSYKISYNEQFF	TGCGCCAGCAGCTACAAGATCTCCTACAATGAGCAGTTCTTC
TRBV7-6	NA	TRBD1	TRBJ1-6	CASSQGQGMGSPLHF	TGTGCCAGCAGCCAGGGACAGGGGATGGGTTCACCCCTCCACTTT